This note documents a single T cell receptor (beta chain) sequence. Antigen specificity is unknown. The sample originates from a study of cytomegalovirus exposure and HLA in healthy donors. Across the study: Of the donors genotyped, several hundred in all, around 77% fell in the Caucasian-associated ancestry cluster.

V gave up 3 bases and J gave up 7 bases, with 9 bases separating them. The CDR3 totals 12 residues. Germline V gene lookup returns CDR1 MNHEY and CDR2 SMNVEV (reference sequence). 60 Vbeta and 13 Jbeta primers were used in PCR. Sequencing was performed with immunoSEQ multiplex PCR; in TCRdb, only in-frame clones are kept and a portion is missing. Here the sample spans roughly 150,000 clones, around 80% being singletons. General observations from the study: There were 160 or so TCR beta chains listed as cytomegalovirus-associated. A later analysis appeared to link common viral pathogens to several of the most significant clusters. Trimming of TCR beta V- and J-genes showed a link, identified in a later analysis, to a missense DCLRE1C variant.

The V and J genes are TRBV27 and TRBJ2-5, with a possible D match to TRBD1 (6 bases). The receptor was derived from a man aged 18-30 years in good health and CMV-seronegative. The sequenced sample consisted of PBMCs. CDR3 DNA: TGTGCCAGCAGTTTTCAGGGGCCGACCCAGTACTTC. This codes for CASSFQGPTQYF.